The 19 T cell receptor beta chains presented below share a single source sample, sequenced in a study of graft-versus-host responses after intestinal transplantation. TCRdb's table, derived via immunoSEQ multiplex PCR, lists solely in-frame clones and lacks some. Of fewer than 13,000 clones listed, roughly 29% are singletons. The sequences come from alloreactive CD4+ T cells from a mixed lymphocyte reaction culture, collected before intestinal transplant. Indicated subset: CFSE-low proliferating T cells sorted from approximately 6-day pre-transplant mixed lymphocyte reaction (GvH or HvG direction). The receptor set was obtained from a human patient who received an intestinal transplant.

Here the CDR3 reads CASSLSGWAQPQHF. In nucleotides, the CDR3 is TGTGCCAGCAGTTTATCGGGCTGGGCTCAGCCCCAGCATTTT. The chain carries TRBV27 and TRBJ1-5; D gene uncertain. The CDR3 runs to 14 residues. V shed 0 bases and J shed 6 bases, with 9 bases lying between them. Germline CDR1 and CDR2: MNHEY and SMNVEV (reference sequence).

The rearrangement uses TRBV4-2 and TRBJ2-1, with 8 bases fitting TRBD1. CDR3 length: 15 residues. CDR1 and CDR2 (germline): LGHNA, YNFKEQ. Trimming removed 4 bases from V and 9 bases from J; junction bases left unmatched: 11. The CDR3 nucleotides read TGTGCCAGCAGCCGGGATCACAGGGGGATTCCTGAGCAGTTCTTC. Its protein product is CASSRDHRGIPEQFF.

This clone is labeled medium-sized (0.01 to 0.1%). V is TRBV11-3 and J is TRBJ2-2, with 10 bases aligning to TRBD1. The CDR3 runs 15 residues. Per germline, CDR1 SGHNT and CDR2 YENEEA. V trimming: 4 bases; J trimming: 5 bases; junction bases outside the gene matches: 4. The CDR3 DNA is TGTGCCAGCAGCTGGGCGGGACAGGGGACCGGGGAGCTGTTTTTT. As protein: CASSWAGQGTGELFF.

J is TRBJ2-3 and V is TRBV7-6; either TRBD1 or TRBD2 may supply D (5 bases each). Germline V gene data show CDR1 as SGHVS and CDR2 as FNYEAQ. V was trimmed by 4 bases and J by 1 base, leaving 12 bases between them. CDR3 size: 15 residues. CDR3 region: CASSSTGTGTDTQYF. The CDR3, as DNA: TGTGCCAGCAGCTCGACTGGGACGGGCACAGATACGCAGTATTTT.

This clone is classed as medium-sized. The chain employs TRBV9 and TRBJ2-2, with 12 positions matching TRBD2. The V and J ends lost 2 bases and 3 bases, in that order; junction bases with no gene match: 5. The CDR3 length is 17 residues. Per the germline V gene, CDR1 is SGDLS and CDR2 is YYNGEE. In DNA form, the CDR3 reads TGTGCCAGCAGCGTTGGGACTAGCGGGTTCTACACCGGGGAGCTGTTTTTT. Translating gives CASSVGTSGFYTGELFF.

The rearrangement links TRBV28 to TRBJ2-3, with D unclear. CDR1 is MDHEN, CDR2 SYDVKM, per germline. This CDR3 has 14 residues. V lost 1 base, J lost 1 base, and 6 bases lay in between. The CDR3 nucleotides read TGTGCCAGCAGTTTATTATTCCGCACAGATACGCAGTATTTT. Translated: CASSLLFRTDTQYF.

The genes are TRBV11-2 and TRBJ2-7; TRBD2 agrees at 7 bases. The germline gives CDR1 SGHAT, CDR2 FQNNGV. Trimming cost V 4 bases and J 2 bases; bases outside gene matches: 11. The CDR3 contains 16 residues. CDR3 nucleotide sequence: TGTGCCAGCAGCTCCATCTTAAGCGGGGTAGCCTACGAGCAGTACTTC. Residues: CASSSILSGVAYEQYF.

The gene calls are TRBV6-5 and TRBJ2-7; TRBD1 agrees at 8 bases. This CDR3 contains 14 residues. Germline V gene sequence: CDR1 MNHEY, CDR2 SVGAGI. V shed 4 bases and J 0 bases; nucleotides not matched to a gene: 2. The DNA for the CDR3 is TGTGCCAGCAGTTTTGGACAGGGCTCCTACGAGCAGTACTTC. Translating it yields CASSFGQGSYEQYF.

This clone occurred a few times. The V and J genes are TRBV2 and TRBJ2-7; a weak D match, TRBD1 (6 bases). The CDR3 runs to 13 residues. The germline V and J ends were trimmed by 10 bases and 3 bases, with 16 bases remaining between them. Germline lookup yields CDR1 SNHLY and CDR2 FYNNEI. CDR3 region: CAIRGSGGYEQYF. The CDR3 nucleotides are TGTGCCATCAGGGGATCGGGCGGCTACGAGCAGTACTTC. The whole variable domain, remainder taken from reference TRBV2 and TRBJ2-7, is EPEVTQTPSHQVTQMGQEVILRCVPISNHLYFYWYRQILGQKVEFLVSFYNNEISEKSEIFDDQFSVERPDGSNFTLKIRSTKLEDSAMYFCAIRGSGGYEQYFGPGTRLTVT.

The chain has TRBV19 and TRBJ2-2, with D possibly being TRBD2 (6 bases). The CDR3 extends over 14 amino acids. Germline assignment: CDR1 LNHDA and CDR2 SQIVND (reference sequence). The V gene lost 7 bases and the J gene lost 4 bases, with 13 bases spanning the gap. The CDR3 region has the DNA TGTGCCAGTACCTTAACGGGGGTCACCGGGGAGCTGTTTTTT. Translated, it gives CASTLTGVTGELFF.

The CDR3 loop reads CASAAGGRGSNEQFF. The CDR3 coding sequence is TGTGCCAGCGCTGCGGGCGGGAGAGGTTCCAATGAGCAGTTCTTC. The gene calls are TRBV7-2 and TRBJ2-1; 7 positions agree with TRBD2. The CDR3 spans 15 residues. V lost 8 bases to trimming and J lost 6 bases; unmatched junction nucleotides: 13. The germline V gene encodes CDR1 SGHTA and CDR2 FQGNSA.

The rearrangement links TRBV28 to TRBJ2-7; no firm D call. In germline, CDR1 is MDHEN, CDR2 SYDVKM. The CDR3 length is 13 residues. V was trimmed by 3 bases and J by 2 bases, leaving 8 bases between them. The CDR3 loop reads CASSFFVPYEQYF. CDR3 DNA: TGTGCCAGCAGTTTTTTCGTTCCCTACGAGCAGTACTTC.

This clone has just a few counts. The rearrangement uses TRBV6-5 and TRBJ2-2; D is unresolved. The CDR3 sequence is 12 residues long. Germline V gene sequence: CDR1 MNHEY, CDR2 SVGAGI. V was cut by 1 base and J by 7 bases, with 4 bases left in between. The CDR3 reads CASSYWGGELFF. The CDR3 DNA follows: TGTGCCAGCAGTTACTGGGGCGGGGAGCTGTTTTTT.

This rearrangement joins TRBV5-1 to TRBJ2-1; possible D gene TRBD2, 5 bases. The CDR3 has 17 residues. V was shortened by 1 base and J by 4 bases, with 18 bases between the two germline ends. From germline, CDR1 is SGHRS and CDR2 YFSETQ. CDR3 protein: CASSLSPKGAMYNEQFF. The CDR3 nucleotides are TGCGCCAGCAGCTTGTCCCCAAAGGGAGCCATGTACAATGAGCAGTTCTTC.

The chain has TRBV27 and TRBJ2-1, with 9 bases aligning to TRBD1. Germline CDR1 is MNHEY and CDR2 is SMNVEV (reference sequence). This CDR3 has 14 residues. V dropped 6 bases and J dropped 6; count of bases not matched to a gene: 6. In nucleotides, the CDR3 is TGTGCCAGCAGATGGACAGGGGCCCTCAATGAGCAGTTCTTC. As protein: CASRWTGALNEQFF.

The V gene is TRBV14, the J gene TRBJ2-1, with TRBD2 as a possible D gene (5 bases). This CDR3 is 14 amino acids long. The germline CDR1 and CDR2 sequences are SGHDN and FVKESK. V gave up 5 bases and J gave up 6 bases, with 14 bases separating them. The CDR3 protein is CASSGWTLINEQFF. CDR3 sequence (DNA): TGTGCCAGCAGCGGCTGGACTTTGATCAATGAGCAGTTCTTC.

V gene TRBV28 combines with J gene TRBJ2-1; a weak D match, TRBD2 (6 bases). Germline CDR1 reads MDHEN; CDR2 reads SYDVKM. The CDR3 extends over 15 amino acids. Trimming left V 3 bases short and J 3 bases short, with 12 bases between. CDR3: CASSLEGPSYNEQFF. The CDR3 DNA is TGTGCCAGCAGTTTGGAGGGGCCAAGCTACAATGAGCAGTTCTTC.

The V and J genes are TRBV2 and TRBJ2-1; D is unresolved. Germline V gives CDR1 SNHLY, CDR2 FYNNEI. The CDR3 totals 16 residues. V lost 4 bases and J 0 bases, leaving 13 bases between the germline ends. The CDR3 loop is CASSVHLPSSYNEQFF. In DNA, the CDR3 is TGTGCCAGCAGTGTGCACCTCCCGAGCTCCTACAATGAGCAGTTCTTC.

This clone was seen a few times. The chain has TRBV2 and TRBJ1-2; no clear D. Between the trimmed V and J ends, which lost 0 bases and 2 bases, there was a span of 4 bases. This CDR3 contains 13 residues. From germline, CDR1 is SNHLY and CDR2 FYNNEI. CDR3 sequence reads: CASSEARNYGYTF. CDR3 nucleotide sequence: TGTGCCAGCAGTGAAGCGCGGAACTATGGCTACACCTTC. Variable domain in full (rest from reference TRBV2 and TRBJ1-2): EPEVTQTPSHQVTQMGQEVILRCVPISNHLYFYWYRQILGQKVEFLVSFYNNEISEKSEIFDDQFSVERPDGSNFTLKIRSTKLEDSAMYFCASSEARNYGYTFGSGTRLTVV.